This T cell receptor (beta chain) was sequenced during a study of shared clonotypes between healthy human individuals (dated by TCRdb to the early 2020s). With regard to the full study: A few men and two women, aged 18 to 49 years, made up the cohort. To increase sequencing depth and limit assay-specific biases, TCR repertoire library preparation and sequencing were carried out by different laboratories using diverse techniques. For each donor, CD4 naive and CD4 memory were each run on three plates, CD8 naive on two plates, and CD8 memory on one plate. To estimate repertoire size and how much clonotypes are shared between individuals, the study performed deep sequencing of blood TCR repertoires from five healthy adults. Per donor, leukapheresis produced somewhere between about 0.8 and 9 billion PBMCs.

On this clone: Its binding antigen is unknown. Base-call qualities are not available, and no considerably larger clone is one nucleotide away.

TCR CDR3 regions were amplified from genomic DNA by multiplex PCR using the deep immunoSEQ assay. Extracted genomic DNA from each cell subset was spread evenly across all wells of several immunoSEQ 96-well plates, with each plate serving as a replicate. For sorted subsets, 200 to 250 ng of genomic DNA, equivalent to 30,000 or so T cell genomes, went into each replicate PCR. Purified libraries were measured with a Qubit 3.0 fluorometer, size-checked on a Bioanalyzer 2100, and measured again with the KAPA Library Quantification kit. Every immunoSEQ 96-well plate was sequenced on a dedicated single-read 150-cycle Illumina NextSeq 550 flow cell. The study's own analysis went as follows. Because only junctional sequences without quality scores were contained in the immunoSEQ output, filtering matching that applied to full-length reads could not be performed. To assign V/J genes and CDR3, sequences were annotated against IMGT germline references using PyIR, a Python wrapper for IgBLAST v1.9. Reads were filtered out if the reads had weak V/J assignments (E-value above 1e-6), no CDR3, stop codons, out-of-frame junctions, or ambiguous translated residues. V3J clonotypes were defined as sequences sharing an identical inferred V gene, J gene, and CDR3 amino acid sequence. To compute the percentage overlap between repertoires, the number of shared unique clonotypes was divided by the size of the smaller repertoire. Repertoire richness was assessed with RTK rarefaction, the Chao1 estimator, and Recon v2.1 estimates of unobserved clonotypes. For all TCRbeta clonotypes obtained by the gDNA method from four donors, generation probabilities were computed with OLGA. Held by TCRdb, this immuneACCESS table contains in-frame sequences only and omits some clones. Under half of the omission traces to an unresolved V gene where checked; the cause of the rest is unknown. V and J calls and clone size follow that table, whereas D and trimming were derived from the DNA. The table for this sample lists about 1.4 million clones; roughly 96% of them were counted only once. The top ten constitute over 1% of the sample.

General findings and caveats noted by the study authors: The small number of donors limited the genetic and exposure-history diversity represented. Rarefaction of sorted-subset datasets indicated incomplete sequencing despite the large sequencing depth. Sharing across several donors was observed for about 5% of naive CD4, about 4% of naive CD8, roughly 2.3% of memory CD4, and roughly 0.43% of memory CD8 clonotypes. Pairwise subsampling led to the expectation that sequencing depth would affect the degree of clonotype sharing among donors. Naive subsets generally had larger estimated clonotype richness than memory subsets. Compared with non-shared clonotypes, the clonotypes found in all four sorted-subset donors had higher generation probabilities. Sampling was restricted to blood, and TCR repertoires in tissues likely differ from the TCR repertoires found in blood.

Healthy HIV-negative adults with no recently reported acute infections or vaccinations were included as donors. All donors were Caucasian adults living in Nashville, Tennessee, USA. CD4+ T cells were enriched through magnetic negative selection, after which naive cells were positively selected on CD45RA and the remaining negative fraction served as the memory subset. After blood collection by leukapheresis, PBMCs were isolated using Ficoll-Histopaque density gradient centrifugation and then cryopreserved in the vapor phase of liquid nitrogen. Analytical flow cytometry was used to check the purity and quantity of every magnetically sorted T cell population. Genomic DNA was isolated from each sorted fraction and quantified by UV absorbance on a Nanodrop 2000c. Based on the germline V gene (reference sequence), the CDR1 and CDR2 sequences are SGHNT and YYREEE. Counted from cysteine to phenylalanine, this CDR3 has 15 amino acids. Here the CDR3 DNA is all that survives: 45 bases in frame from base 1. V and J are truncated by 5 bases and 0 bases respectively, leaving an intervening sequence of 14 bases.

Material for sequencing was naive CD4+ T cells sorted from blood. What this sample's cell subset or site label stands for: CD45RA+ positively selected. The rearrangement combines TRBV5-4 with TRBJ1-1; the D gene lacks a confident call. This TCR was recovered from a man aged 25-40 years in good health. The CDR3 region: CASSFRNQMNTEAFF. The DNA is TGTGCCAGCAGTTTCAGGAACCAGATGAACACTGAAGCTTTCTTT.